This TCR beta chain was retrieved from a study of T cell responses to AZD1222 COVID-19 vaccine. Sequencing used immunoSEQ multiplex PCR; TCRdb keeps in-frame clones, though not all of them. The sample yields 100,000 or so clones, 92% seen once. The sequenced sample was peripheral blood, obtained on day 0 of AZD1222 vaccination. The receptor's source is an adult in good health.

The CDR3 DNA is TGTGCCAGCAGTTACTCCCCGTCCCAGAGCAATCAGCCCCAGCATTTT. Amino acid sequence: CASSYSPSQSNQPQHF. The chain joins TRBV6-5 to TRBJ1-5; D is undetermined. The CDR3 has 16 amino acids. Germline values: CDR1 MNHEY, CDR2 SVGAGI. V lost 0 bases to trimming and J lost 1 base, with 10 bases between them.